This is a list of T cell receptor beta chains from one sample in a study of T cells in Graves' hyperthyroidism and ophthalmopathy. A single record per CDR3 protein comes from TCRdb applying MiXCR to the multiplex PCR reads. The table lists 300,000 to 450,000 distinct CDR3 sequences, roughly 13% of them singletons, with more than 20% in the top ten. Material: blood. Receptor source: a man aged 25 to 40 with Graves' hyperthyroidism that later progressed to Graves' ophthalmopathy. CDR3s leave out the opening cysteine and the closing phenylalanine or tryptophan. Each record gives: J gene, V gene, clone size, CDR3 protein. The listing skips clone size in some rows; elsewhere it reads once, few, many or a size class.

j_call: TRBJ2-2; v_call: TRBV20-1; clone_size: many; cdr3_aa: SVERGTGATGELF
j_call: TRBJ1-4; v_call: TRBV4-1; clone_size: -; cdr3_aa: ASSQEPRADEKLF
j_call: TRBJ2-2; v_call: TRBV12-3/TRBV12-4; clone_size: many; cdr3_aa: ASSWNTGELF
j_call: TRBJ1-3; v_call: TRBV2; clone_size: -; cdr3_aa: ASTSGLSSGNTIY
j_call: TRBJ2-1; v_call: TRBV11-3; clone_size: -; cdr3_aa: ASSPRGAGNEQF
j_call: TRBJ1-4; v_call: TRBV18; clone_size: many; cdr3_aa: ASSPRYSSGEKLF
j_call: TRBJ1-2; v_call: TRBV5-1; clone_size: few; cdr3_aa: ASSAGSGYT
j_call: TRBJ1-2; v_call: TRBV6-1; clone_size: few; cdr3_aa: ASSGRDPYGYT
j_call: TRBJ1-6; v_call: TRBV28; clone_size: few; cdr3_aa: ASSPSGSPLH
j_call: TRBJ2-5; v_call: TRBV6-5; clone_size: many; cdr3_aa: ASSYSFTGSETQY
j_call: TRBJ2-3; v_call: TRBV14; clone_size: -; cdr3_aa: ASSQESGGWDTQY
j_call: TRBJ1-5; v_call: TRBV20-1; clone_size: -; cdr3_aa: SARGHYRGTSNQPQH
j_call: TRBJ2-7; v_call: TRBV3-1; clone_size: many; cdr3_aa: ASSPGYSYEQY
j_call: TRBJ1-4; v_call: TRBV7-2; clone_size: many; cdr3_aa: ASGRGQGREKLF
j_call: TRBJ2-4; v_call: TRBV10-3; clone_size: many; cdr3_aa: AISESSEGDSLAKNIQY
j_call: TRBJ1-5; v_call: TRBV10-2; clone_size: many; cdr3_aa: ASSRTGLNQPQH
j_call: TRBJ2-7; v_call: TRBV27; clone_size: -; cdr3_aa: ASRASGQVSSYEQY
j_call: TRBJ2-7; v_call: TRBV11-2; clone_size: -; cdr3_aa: ASSLEGWGGSHEKY
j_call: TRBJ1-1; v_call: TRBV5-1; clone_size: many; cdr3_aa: ASSSTGVAEAF
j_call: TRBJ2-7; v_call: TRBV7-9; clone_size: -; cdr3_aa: ASSPPPPGAYEQY
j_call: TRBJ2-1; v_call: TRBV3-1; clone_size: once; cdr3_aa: ASSQGSLSSCNDQF
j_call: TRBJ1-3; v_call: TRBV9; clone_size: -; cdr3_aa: ASSVEGQGNTIY
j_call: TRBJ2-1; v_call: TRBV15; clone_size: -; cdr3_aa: ATSRDGTGMSYNEQF
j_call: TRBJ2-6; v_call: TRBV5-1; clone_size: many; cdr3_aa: ASSTSGAGANVLT
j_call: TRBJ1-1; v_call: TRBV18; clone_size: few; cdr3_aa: ASSPLGQMNTEAF
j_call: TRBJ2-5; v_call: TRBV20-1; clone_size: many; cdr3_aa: SAKGFERGALETQY
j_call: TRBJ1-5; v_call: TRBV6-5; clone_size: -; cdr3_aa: ASSYGSGANQPQH
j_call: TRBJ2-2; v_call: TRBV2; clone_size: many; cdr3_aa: ASTEPTAGTGELF
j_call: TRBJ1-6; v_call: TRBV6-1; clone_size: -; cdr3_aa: ASTYDRGDSPLH
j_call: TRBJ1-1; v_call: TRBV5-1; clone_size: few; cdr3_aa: ASSPNRGPLRTEAF
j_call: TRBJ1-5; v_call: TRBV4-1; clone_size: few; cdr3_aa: ASSQTGASNQPQH
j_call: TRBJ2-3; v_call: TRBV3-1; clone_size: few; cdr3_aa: ASSHRAGGRTDTQY
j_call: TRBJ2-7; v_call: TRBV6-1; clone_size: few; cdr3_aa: ASSDRPLGLSGTGRNEQY
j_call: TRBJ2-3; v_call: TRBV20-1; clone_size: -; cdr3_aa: SASDTARTSGGSTDTQY
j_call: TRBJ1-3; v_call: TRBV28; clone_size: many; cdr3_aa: ASSSTLSREPRGNTIY
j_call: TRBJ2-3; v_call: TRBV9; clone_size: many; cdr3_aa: ASGTGGVGGTDTQY
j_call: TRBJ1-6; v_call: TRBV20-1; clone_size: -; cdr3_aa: SAEGAVDSPLH
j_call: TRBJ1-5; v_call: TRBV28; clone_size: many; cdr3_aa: ASSFDQGEQPQH
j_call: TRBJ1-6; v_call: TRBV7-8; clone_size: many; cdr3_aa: ASSGRTGFGSPLH
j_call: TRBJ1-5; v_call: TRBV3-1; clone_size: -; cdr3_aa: ASSQGGEDQPQH